Below are 22 T cell receptor beta chains sequenced from a single sample in a study of T-cell reconstitution after alpha-beta-depleted transplantation in children. Preparation of the TCRbeta library used unique molecular identifiers. A single record per CDR3 protein comes from TCRdb applying MiXCR to the PCR reads. Of approximately 800,000 distinct CDR3 sequences detected, roughly 15% appear once; the ten largest clones hold 5%. The sequencing here drew on PBMCs, mostly from graft donor cells, taken 360 days after TCRalphabeta/CD19-depleted stem cell transplant. The receptor source for this set is a male patient aged 10-17 years who had a stem cell transplant for acute lymphoblastic leukemia, so the T cells may come from the graft donor.

This rearrangement joins TRBV7-9 to TRBJ1-2, with a tentative D call TRBD1 (5 bases). The V and J ends lost 4 bases and 4 bases respectively, with 16 bases between them. Germline CDR1 SEHNR, CDR2 FQNEAQ (reference sequence). The CDR3 runs to 15 residues. The CDR3 is CASSSSGSRGYGYTF. The CDR3 DNA reads as TGTGCCAGCAGCTCATCAGGGTCTAGGGGCTATGGCTACACCTTC.

The chain has TRBV6-2 or TRBV6-3 and TRBJ2-7; 14 nucleotides match TRBD2. V lost 4 bases, J lost 9 bases, and 11 bases stayed unmatched. CDR1 and CDR2 from the germline V gene are MNHEY and SVGEGT. This CDR3 has 16 amino acids. CDR3 sequence: CASSSQTSGRGSGQYF. In DNA form, the CDR3 reads TGTGCCAGCAGTTCCCAGACTAGCGGGAGGGGTTCGGGGCAGTACTTC.

This clonotype was found a few times. The rearrangement links TRBV6-2 or TRBV6-3 to TRBJ2-5, with TRBD2 as a possible D gene (6 bases). Germline V gene lookup returns CDR1 MNHEY and CDR2 SVGEGT. CDR3 size: 14 residues. Trimming left V 4 bases short and J 2 bases short, with 11 bases between. The DNA for the CDR3 is TGTGCCAGCAGTTTGCTAGCGTTACAAGAGACCCAGTACTTC. This sequence encodes CASSLLALQETQYF.

This rearrangement joins TRBV5-5 to TRBJ1-5; D uncertain. Germline V gene lookup returns CDR1 SGHKS and CDR2 YYEKEE (reference sequence). There are 13 residues in the CDR3. Between the trimmed V and J ends, which lost 0 bases and 5 bases, there was a span of 6 bases. The CDR3 loop is CASSLALYQPQHF. CDR3 nucleotides: TGTGCCAGCAGCTTGGCCTTGTATCAGCCCCAGCATTTT.

The chain has TRBV7-2 and TRBJ2-3; D gene uncertain. There are 13 residues in the CDR3. V lost 5 bases to trimming and J lost 11 bases, with 17 bases between them. Germline V CDR1 and CDR2: SGHTA, FQGNSA. The CDR3 bases are TGTGCCAGCAGCCCCCCGGCGGCGCTAGTGCAGTATTTT. Residues: CASSPPAALVQYF.

The chain joins TRBV5-1 to TRBJ2-1, with 8 positions matching TRBD2. This CDR3 has 14 residues. After removal of 4 bases from V and 10 bases from J, the junction contained 10 bases not matched to a gene. The V gene's germline CDR1 is SGHRS and CDR2 YFSETQ. The CDR3 here is CASSREGGFGEQFF. The DNA for the CDR3 is TGCGCCAGCAGCCGGGAGGGGGGCTTCGGAGAGCAGTTCTTC. Using reference TRBV5-1 and TRBJ2-1 for the parts outside the CDR3, the full variable domain is KAGVTQTPRYLIKTRGQQVTLSCSPISGHRSVSWYQQTPGQGLQFLFEYFSETQRNKGNFPGRFSGRQFSNSRSEMNVSTLELGDSALYLCASSREGGFGEQFFGPGTRLTVL.

The chain couples TRBV27 to TRBJ2-1; no definite D call. The V gene's germline CDR1 is MNHEY and CDR2 SMNVEV (reference sequence). V was clipped by 3 bases and J by 0 bases, with 9 bases between them. This CDR3 region has 15 residues. CDR3 in amino acids: CASSLSYISYNEQFF. CDR3 coding DNA: TGTGCCAGCAGTTTGTCGTACATCTCCTACAATGAGCAGTTCTTC.

This clonotype was recorded a few times. This sequence joins TRBV24-1 and TRBJ2-2; 7 bases map to TRBD1. Trimming removed 1 base from V and 5 bases from J; junction bases left unmatched: 9. The CDR3 is 17 residues long. Germline V CDR1 and CDR2: KGHDR, SFDVKD. The CDR3 nucleotides are TGTGCCACCAGTGATTTACGAGGGACAGCACCGACCGGGGAGCTGTTTTTT. It yields the protein CATSDLRGTAPTGELFF.

In its sample, this clonotype was seen a few times. This chain connects TRBV4-1 to TRBJ2-6, with a possible D match to TRBD1 (5 bases). The CDR3 is 20 amino acids. Trimming pared 4 bases from V and 1 base from J, leaving 23 bases between. In germline, CDR1 is MGHRA, CDR2 YSYEKL. As DNA, the CDR3 is TGCGCCAGCAGCCTTCCGTCGAGTCGACAGCCCTCTTCTGGGGCCAACGTCCTGACTTTC. Protein: CASSLPSSRQPSSGANVLTF.

V is TRBV12-3 or TRBV12-4 and J is TRBJ2-1; 9 bases line up with TRBD1. J lost 5 bases, V lost 3 bases, and 11 bases had no gene match. This CDR3 region has 17 residues. CDR3 in DNA: TGTGCCAGCAGTTTTGGCCCTGGGACAGGGAGGAACAATGAGCAGTTCTTC. This gives the protein CASSFGPGTGRNNEQFF.

This clonotype was recorded many times. The genes are TRBV7-3 and TRBJ1-2; D is perhaps TRBD1 (6 bases). The CDR3 totals 15 residues. V was shortened by 4 bases and J by 6 bases, with 18 bases between the two germline ends. Germline V gene data show CDR1 as SGHTA and CDR2 as FQGTGA. In nucleotides, the CDR3 is TGTGCCAGCAGCTCAACAGGGTCTGGCACCGATGGCTACACCTTC. This codes for CASSSTGSGTDGYTF.

This clonotype was seen only a few times. The chain uses TRBV29-1 and TRBJ2-3; D gene ambiguous. Germline V CDR1 and CDR2: SQVTM, ANQGSEA. This CDR3 region has 12 residues. Trimming left V 5 bases short and J 0 bases short, with 6 bases between. CDR3 nucleotide sequence: TGCAGCGTTACCCCTAGCACAGATACGCAGTATTTT. Translation: CSVTPSTDTQYF.

The sample holds a few counts of this clonotype. The chain couples TRBV5-1 to TRBJ2-7, with D possibly matching TRBD1 (7 bases). The CDR3 consists of 15 residues. V lost 0 bases and J 6 bases, leaving 16 bases between the germline ends. Germline V gene data show CDR1 as SGHRS and CDR2 as YFSETQ. CDR3 DNA: TGCGCCAGCAGCTTGGGACAGGGAGGTATAGGCGAGCAGTACTTC. This translates into CASSLGQGGIGEQYF.

This clonotype was found a few times. The V and J genes are TRBV9 and TRBJ2-1; TRBD2 matches 7 bases. The CDR3 contains 16 residues. V gave up 0 bases and J gave up 9 bases; unmatched junction bases: 12. Germline V lookup: CDR1 SGDLS, CDR2 YYNGEE. The CDR3 reads CASSVDQGGPKSEQFF. The CDR3 coding sequence is TGTGCCAGCAGCGTAGATCAGGGAGGGCCTAAATCTGAGCAGTTCTTC.

To note about this clonotype: A read error may account for a junction end that differs from germline. The chain has TRBV2 and TRBJ2-4; 8 bases fit TRBD1. The germline gives CDR1 SNHLY, CDR2 FYNNEI. The CDR3 length is 11 residues. CDR3 protein: CASEPQGALNF. The CDR3 DNA sequence: TGTGCCAGCGAGCCCCAGGGGGCTCTAAACTTC.

A few counts support this clonotype. The V call is TRBV12-3 or TRBV12-4, the J call TRBJ2-4, with TRBD2 matching over 12 bases. Trimming took 5 bases from V and 4 from J; bases not matched to a gene: 3. This CDR3 comprises 15 residues. In DNA form, the CDR3 reads TGTGCCAGCAGTGGCCTAGCGGGGGGGAAAAACATTCAGTACTTC. Its translation is CASSGLAGGKNIQYF.

This clonotype was observed a few times. The chain has TRBV4-1 and TRBJ2-5, with D perhaps matching TRBD1 (8 bases). Germline CDR1 reads MGHRA; CDR2 reads YSYEKL. This CDR3 is built from 17 residues. V lost 4 bases to trimming and J lost 4 bases, with 22 bases between them. This CDR3 reads CASSLQSRTGGGETQYF. The DNA of the CDR3 is TGCGCCAGCAGCCTTCAATCGCGAACAGGGGGGGGAGAGACCCAGTACTTC.

In this sample, this clonotype turned up many times. V is TRBV9 and J is TRBJ2-7; 7 bases map to TRBD2. In germline, CDR1 is SGDLS, CDR2 YYNGEE. There are 14 residues in the CDR3. Losses at the gene ends were 4 bases for V and 2 bases for J; bases not matched to a gene: 6. CDR3 protein: CASSTSGNPYEQYF. In DNA, the CDR3 is TGTGCCAGCAGCACCAGCGGGAATCCCTACGAGCAGTACTTC. Combining the CDR3 with reference TRBV9 and TRBJ2-7 gives the whole variable domain DSGVTQTPKHLITATGQRVTLRCSPRSGDLSVYWYQQSLDQGLQFLIQYYNGEERAKGNILERFSAQQFPDLHSELNLSSLELGDSALYFCASSTSGNPYEQYFGPGTRLTVT.

This clonotype was found a few times. The chain links TRBV15 to TRBJ2-1; 8 bases map to TRBD2. CDR1 is LNHNV and CDR2 is YYDKDF in the germline V gene (reference sequence). The CDR3 loop spans 17 amino acids. Trimming removed 5 bases from V and 0 bases from J; junction bases left unmatched: 9. CDR3 sequence (DNA): TGTGCCACCAGCGGAAGACTAGCGTTCAGCTCCTACAATGAGCAGTTCTTC. Its translation is CATSGRLAFSSYNEQFF.

This clonotype was detected ten times or more. The chain is built from TRBV18 and TRBJ2-2, with D possibly TRBD2 on 6 matching bases. From germline, CDR1 is KGHSH and CDR2 LQKENI. CDR3 length: 17 amino acids. Trimming cost V 0 bases and J 5 bases, with 16 bases left between them. Here the CDR3 DNA reads TGTGCCAGCTCACCACCGAGGAAACTAGCAGCGACCGGGGAGCTGTTTTTT. Encoded protein: CASSPPRKLAATGELFF.

In this sample, this clonotype turned up a few times. The chain carries TRBV27 and TRBJ2-3, with 9 bases identical to TRBD1. The CDR3 totals 16 residues. In germline, CDR1 is MNHEY, CDR2 SMNVEV (reference sequence). Losses at the gene ends were 5 bases for V and 0 bases for J; bases not matched to a gene: 6. The CDR3 reads CASSLLTGGSTDTQYF. In nucleotides, the CDR3 is TGTGCCAGCAGTCTCCTGACAGGGGGTAGCACAGATACGCAGTATTTT.

This clonotype showed up just a few times. The genes are TRBV15 and TRBJ2-7; 7 nucleotides agree with TRBD2. The CDR3 runs to 14 residues. V gave up 3 bases and J gave up 3 bases; unmatched junction bases: 5. Germline V gene lookup returns CDR1 LNHNV and CDR2 YYDKDF (reference sequence). The CDR3: CATSRWGGYYEQYF. The CDR3 nucleotides are TGTGCCACCAGCAGGTGGGGGGGGTACTACGAGCAGTACTTC.